This is a list of T cell receptor beta chains from one sample in a study of blood T cell repertoires in COVID-19. Here immunoSEQ multiplex PCR was the method, and the copy in TCRdb shows in-frame clones only, minus some. The table includes over 200,000 clones, 86% detected once. The sequencing sample was made of PBMCs or T cells enriched from blood (not recorded which). Receptor source: a woman aged 45-59 years in a cohort exposed to, infected with or recovered from COVID-19 (not recorded which). The CDR3 runs from the conserved cysteine through the conserved F or W. The D gene is left open where the match is weak. Only part of the rows carry a size: once, few, many, or a class if the clone is expanded.

d_call	j_call	v_call	clone_size	cdr3_aa	cdr3_nt
.	TRBJ2-2	TRBV24-1	.	CATSEGSGGDGDTGELFF	TGTGCCACCAGTGAGGGTAGTGGAGGAGACGGAGACACCGGGGAGCTGTTTTTT
.	TRBJ1-4	TRBV15	.	CATSRMTAGREKLFF	TGTGCCACCAGCAGAATGACAGCCGGTAGAGAAAAACTGTTTTTT
.	TRBJ2-7	TRBV5-1	.	CASSPRAGDPSEQYF	TGCGCCAGCAGCCCCCGAGCAGGGGACCCCAGCGAGCAGTACTTC
.	TRBJ1-1	TRBV6-5	.	CASSSRGNNEAFF	TGTGCCAGCAGTAGCAGGGGAAATAATGAAGCTTTCTTT
TRBD2	TRBJ2-1	TRBV19	once	CASSNSGGAYNEQFF	TGTGCCAGTAGTAATAGCGGGGGCGCCTACAATGAGCAGTTCTTC
TRBD1	TRBJ2-3	TRBV5-1	.	CASSPGQNTDTQYF	TGCGCCAGCAGCCCGGGACAGAACACAGATACGCAGTATTTT
.	TRBJ1-2	TRBV6-5	few	CASTRPGGSNGYTF	TGTGCCAGCACCCGCCCGGGGGGGTCTAATGGCTACACCTTC
TRBD2	TRBJ2-2	TRBV2	few	CASSEALLGLAGNTGELFF	TGTGCCAGCAGTGAAGCGCTTCTGGGACTAGCGGGGAACACCGGGGAGCTGTTTTTT
TRBD2	TRBJ2-3	TRBV7-3	.	CASSPRGSGGDRATQYF	TGTGCCAGCAGCCCCCGGGGTAGCGGGGGCGATCGGGCTACGCAGTATTTT
.	TRBJ2-3	TRBV5-1	.	CASSLDGQETDTQYF	TGCGCCAGCAGCTTGGATGGTCAGGAAACAGATACGCAGTATTTT
TRBD1	TRBJ1-3	TRBV9	.	CASSLGTGGNTIYF	TGTGCCAGCAGCCTGGGGACAGGCGGAAACACCATATATTTT
.	TRBJ2-1	TRBV6-1	.	CASSELARGNEQFF	TGTGCCAGCAGTGAATTGGCTCGTGGCAATGAGCAGTTCTTC
TRBD1	TRBJ1-1	TRBV5-1	.	CASSIRQGANTEAFF	TGCGCCAGCAGCATTCGACAGGGGGCGAACACTGAAGCTTTCTTT
TRBD1	TRBJ2-5	TRBV3-1/TRBV3-2	.	CASSQDIGRDRAQETQYF	TGTGCCAGCAGCCAAGATATCGGAAGGGACAGGGCGCAAGAGACCCAGTACTTC
TRBD1	TRBJ1-6	TRBV5-1	.	CASSDGQGANSPLHF	TGCGCCAGCAGCGACGGACAGGGCGCTAATTCACCCCTCCACTTT
TRBD1	TRBJ1-6	TRBV11-2	few	CASSLGQGTSPLHF	TGTGCCAGCAGCTTAGGACAGGGGACTTCACCCCTCCACTTT
.	TRBJ1-1	TRBV6-5	.	CASSYSMSTEAFF	TGTGCCAGCAGTTACTCGATGAGCACTGAAGCTTTCTTT
.	TRBJ1-2	TRBV2	.	CASTQDIGTGYGYTF	TGTGCCAGCACCCAGGATATAGGGACTGGCTATGGCTACACCTTC